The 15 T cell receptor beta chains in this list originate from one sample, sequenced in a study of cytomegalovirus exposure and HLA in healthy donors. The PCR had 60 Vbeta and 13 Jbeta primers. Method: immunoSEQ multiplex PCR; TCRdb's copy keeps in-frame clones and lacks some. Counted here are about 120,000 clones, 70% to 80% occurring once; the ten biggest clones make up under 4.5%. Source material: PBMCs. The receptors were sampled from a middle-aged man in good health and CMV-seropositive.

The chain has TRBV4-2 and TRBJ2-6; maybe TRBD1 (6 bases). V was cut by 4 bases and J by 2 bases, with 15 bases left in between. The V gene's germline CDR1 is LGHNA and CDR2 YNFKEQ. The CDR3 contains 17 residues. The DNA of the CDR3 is TGTGCCAGCAGCCTACGACAGGATATGGCTGGGGCCAACGTCCTGACTTTC. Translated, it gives CASSLRQDMAGANVLTF.

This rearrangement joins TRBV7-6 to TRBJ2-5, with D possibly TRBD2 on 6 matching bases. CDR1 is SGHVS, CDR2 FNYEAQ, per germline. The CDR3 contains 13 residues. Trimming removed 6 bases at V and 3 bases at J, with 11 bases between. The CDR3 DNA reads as TGTGCCAGCAGAGCGGGTCCTGAAGAGACCCAGTACTTC. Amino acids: CASRAGPEETQYF.

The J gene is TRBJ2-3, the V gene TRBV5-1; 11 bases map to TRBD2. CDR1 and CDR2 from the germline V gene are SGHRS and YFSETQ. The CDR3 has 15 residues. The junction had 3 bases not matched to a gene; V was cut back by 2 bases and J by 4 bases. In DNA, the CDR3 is TGCGCCAGCAGCTTTTTTAGCGGGAGGGCAGATACGCAGTATTTT. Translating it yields CASSFFSGRADTQYF.

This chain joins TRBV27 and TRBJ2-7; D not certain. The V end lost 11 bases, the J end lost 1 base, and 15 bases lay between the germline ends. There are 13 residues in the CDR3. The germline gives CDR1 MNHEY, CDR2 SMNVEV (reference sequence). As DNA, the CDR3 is TGTGCCGCAGCAGTCGCGGAGTCCTACGAGCAGTACTTC. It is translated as CAAAVAESYEQYF.

The CDR3 protein is CASSPLASLAKNIQYF. Written as DNA, the CDR3 is TGTGCCAGCTCACCACTAGCCAGCCTAGCCAAAAACATTCAGTACTTC. This chain joins TRBV18 and TRBJ2-4; no reliable D call. CDR1 and CDR2 (germline): KGHSH, LQKENI. This CDR3 is 16 amino acids long. Trimming took off 1 base at V and 0 bases at J, with 10 bases between the two ends.

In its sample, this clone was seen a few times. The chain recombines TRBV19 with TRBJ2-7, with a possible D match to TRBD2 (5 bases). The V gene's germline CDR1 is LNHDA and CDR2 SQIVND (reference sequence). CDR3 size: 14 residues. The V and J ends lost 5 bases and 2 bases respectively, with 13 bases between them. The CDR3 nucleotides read TGTGCCAGTAGTCCCCAGGCGGGTACCTACGAGCAGTACTTC. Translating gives CASSPQAGTYEQYF. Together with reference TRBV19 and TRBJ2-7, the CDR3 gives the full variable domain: DGGITQSPKYLFRKEGQNVTLSCEQNLNHDAMYWYRQDPGQGLRLIYYSQIVNDFQKGDIAEGYSVSREKKESFPLTVTSAQKNPTAFYLCASSPQAGTYEQYFGPGTRLTVT.

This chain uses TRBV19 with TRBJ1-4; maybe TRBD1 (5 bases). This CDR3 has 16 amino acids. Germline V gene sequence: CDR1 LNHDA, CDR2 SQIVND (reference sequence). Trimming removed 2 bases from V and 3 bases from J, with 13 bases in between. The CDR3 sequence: CASSIIRRGSNEKLFF. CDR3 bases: TGTGCCAGTAGTATAATTCGGAGGGGTTCTAATGAAAAACTGTTTTTT.

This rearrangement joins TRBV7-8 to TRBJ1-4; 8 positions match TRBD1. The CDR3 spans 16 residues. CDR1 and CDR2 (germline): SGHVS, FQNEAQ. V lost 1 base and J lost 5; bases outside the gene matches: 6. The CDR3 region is CASSLGNRDRNEKLFF. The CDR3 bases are TGTGCCAGCAGCTTAGGAAACCGGGACAGGAATGAAAAACTGTTTTTT.

The CDR3 DNA is TGTGCCAGTAGTCAGACAATAGCGGGATCCTCCTACGAGCAGTACTTC. It codes for CASSQTIAGSSYEQYF. The chain recombines TRBV19 with TRBJ2-7, with 8 nucleotides matching TRBD2. V trimming: 5 bases; J trimming: 0 bases; junction bases outside the gene matches: 9. The CDR3 extends over 16 amino acids. Germline CDR1 LNHDA, CDR2 SQIVND (reference sequence).

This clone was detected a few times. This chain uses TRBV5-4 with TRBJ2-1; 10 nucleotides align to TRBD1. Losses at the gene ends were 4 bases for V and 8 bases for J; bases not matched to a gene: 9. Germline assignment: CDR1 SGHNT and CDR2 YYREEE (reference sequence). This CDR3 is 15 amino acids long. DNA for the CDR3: TGTGCCAGCAGCCCGGGGACAGGGGTATGGGATGAGCAGTTCTTC. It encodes CASSPGTGVWDEQFF.

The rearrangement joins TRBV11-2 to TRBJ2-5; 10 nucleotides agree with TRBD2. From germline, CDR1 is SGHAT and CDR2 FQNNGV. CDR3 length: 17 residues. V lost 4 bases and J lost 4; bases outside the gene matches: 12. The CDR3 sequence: CASSSTTSGQFRETQYF. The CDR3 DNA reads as TGTGCCAGCAGCTCCACGACTAGCGGGCAGTTTCGAGAGACCCAGTACTTC.

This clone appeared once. The CDR3 loop is CASSLAGGPGTQYF. The DNA of the CDR3 is TGTGCCAGCAGCTTAGCGGGAGGGCCAGGTACGCAGTATTTT. This chain links TRBV28 with TRBJ2-3, with TRBD2 matching 11 bases. The CDR3 runs 14 residues. Germline CDR1 reads MDHEN; CDR2 reads SYDVKM. V lost 6 bases to trimming and J lost 8 bases; unmatched junction nucleotides: 7. Drawing the rest from reference TRBV28 and TRBJ2-3, the complete variable domain is DVKVTQSSRYLVKRTGEKVFLECVQDMDHENMFWYRQDPGLGLRLIYFSYDVKMKEKGDIPEGYSVSREKKERFSLILESASTNQTSMYLCASSLAGGPGTQYFGPGTRLTVL.

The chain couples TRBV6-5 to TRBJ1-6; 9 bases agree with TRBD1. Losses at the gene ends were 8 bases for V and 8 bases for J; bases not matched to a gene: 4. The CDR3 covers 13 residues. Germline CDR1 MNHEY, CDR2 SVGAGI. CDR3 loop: CASRDRADSPLHF. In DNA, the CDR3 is TGTGCCAGCCGGGACAGGGCGGATTCACCCCTCCACTTT.

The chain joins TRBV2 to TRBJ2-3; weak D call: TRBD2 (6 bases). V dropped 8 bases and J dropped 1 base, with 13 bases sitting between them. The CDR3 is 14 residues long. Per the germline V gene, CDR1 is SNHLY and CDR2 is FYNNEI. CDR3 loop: CASRGGQRTDTQYF. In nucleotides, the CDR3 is TGTGCCAGCCGTGGAGGGCAACGCACAGATACGCAGTATTTT.

The CDR3 spells CASSLERAANEQFF. CDR3 DNA: TGTGCCAGCAGCTTAGAGAGGGCAGCCAATGAGCAGTTCTTC. V usage is TRBV7-2 and J usage is TRBJ2-1; a possible D gene is TRBD2 (5 bases). Between the trimmed V and J ends, which lost 1 base and 6 bases, there was a span of 10 bases. CDR1 is SGHTA, CDR2 FQGNSA, per germline. This CDR3 contains 14 residues. The full variable domain, completed using reference TRBV7-2 and TRBJ2-1, is GAGVSQSPSNKVTEKGKDVELRCDPISGHTALYWYRQSLGQGLEFLIYFQGNSAPDKSGLPSDRFSAERTGGSVSTLTIQRTQQEDSAVYLCASSLERAANEQFFGPGTRLTVL.